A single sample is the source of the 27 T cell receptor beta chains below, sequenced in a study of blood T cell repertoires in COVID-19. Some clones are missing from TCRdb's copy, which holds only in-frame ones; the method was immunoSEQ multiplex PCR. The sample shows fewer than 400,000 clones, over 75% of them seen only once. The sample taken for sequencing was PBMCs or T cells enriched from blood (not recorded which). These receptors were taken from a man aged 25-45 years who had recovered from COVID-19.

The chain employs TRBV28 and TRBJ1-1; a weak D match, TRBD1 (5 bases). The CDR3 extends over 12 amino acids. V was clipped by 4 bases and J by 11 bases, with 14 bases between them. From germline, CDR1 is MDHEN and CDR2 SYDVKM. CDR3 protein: CASSSPTVGAFF. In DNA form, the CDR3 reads TGTGCCAGCAGTTCCCCGACAGTAGGGGCTTTCTTT.

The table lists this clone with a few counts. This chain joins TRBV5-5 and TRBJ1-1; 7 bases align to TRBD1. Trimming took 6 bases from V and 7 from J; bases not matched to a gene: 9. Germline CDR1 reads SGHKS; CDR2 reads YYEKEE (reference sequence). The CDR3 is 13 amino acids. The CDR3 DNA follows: TGTGCCAGCACCACAGACAGGGCAATTGAAGCTTTCTTT. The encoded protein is CASTTDRAIEAFF. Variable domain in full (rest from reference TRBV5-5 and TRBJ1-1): DAGVTQSPTHLIKTRGQQVTLRCSPISGHKSVSWYQQVLGQGPQFIFQYYEKEERGRGNFPDRFSARQFPNYSSELNVNALLLGDSALYLCASTTDRAIEAFFGQGTRLTVV.

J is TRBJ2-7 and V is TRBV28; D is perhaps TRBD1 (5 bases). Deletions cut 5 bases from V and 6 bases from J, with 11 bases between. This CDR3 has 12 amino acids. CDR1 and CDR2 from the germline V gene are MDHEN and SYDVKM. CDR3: CASSDVQAEQYF. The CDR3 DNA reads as TGTGCCAGCAGTGACGTACAGGCCGAGCAGTACTTC.

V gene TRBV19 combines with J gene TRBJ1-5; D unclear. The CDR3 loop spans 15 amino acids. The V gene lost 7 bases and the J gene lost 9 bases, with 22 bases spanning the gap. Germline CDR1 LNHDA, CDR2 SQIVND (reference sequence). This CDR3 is CASTPPGLRERPQHF. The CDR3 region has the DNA TGTGCCAGTACCCCCCCGGGTCTCCGGGAGCGGCCCCAGCATTTT.

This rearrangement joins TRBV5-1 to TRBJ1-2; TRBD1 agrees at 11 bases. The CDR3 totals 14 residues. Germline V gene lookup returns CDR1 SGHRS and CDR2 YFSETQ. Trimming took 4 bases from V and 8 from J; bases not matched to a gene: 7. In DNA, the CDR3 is TGCGCCAGCAGCCACGGACAGGGGGCAGGGGGCTACACCTTC. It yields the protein CASSHGQGAGGYTF.

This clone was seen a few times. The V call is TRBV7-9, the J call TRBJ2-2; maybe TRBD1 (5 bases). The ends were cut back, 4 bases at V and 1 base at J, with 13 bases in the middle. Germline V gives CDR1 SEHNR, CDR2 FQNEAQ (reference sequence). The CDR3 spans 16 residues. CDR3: CASSSTGALNTGELFF. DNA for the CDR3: TGTGCCAGCAGCTCAACTGGGGCATTGAACACCGGGGAGCTGTTTTTT.

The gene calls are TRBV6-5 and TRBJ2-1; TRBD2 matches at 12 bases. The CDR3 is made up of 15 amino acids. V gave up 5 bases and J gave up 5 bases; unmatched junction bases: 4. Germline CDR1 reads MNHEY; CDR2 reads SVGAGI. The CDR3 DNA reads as TGTGCCAGCAGTACGGGACTAGCGGGCGACAATGAGCAGTTCTTC. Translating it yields CASSTGLAGDNEQFF.

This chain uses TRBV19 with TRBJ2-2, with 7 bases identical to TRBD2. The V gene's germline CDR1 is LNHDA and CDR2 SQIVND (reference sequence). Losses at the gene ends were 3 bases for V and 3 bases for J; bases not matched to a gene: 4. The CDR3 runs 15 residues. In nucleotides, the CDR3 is TGTGCCAGTAGTATCCGGACTAGAGACACCGGGGAGCTGTTTTTT. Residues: CASSIRTRDTGELFF.

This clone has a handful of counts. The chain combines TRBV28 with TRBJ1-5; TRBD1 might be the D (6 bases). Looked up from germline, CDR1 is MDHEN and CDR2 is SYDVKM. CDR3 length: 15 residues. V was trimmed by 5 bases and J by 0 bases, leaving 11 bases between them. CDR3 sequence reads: CASSGQTFSNQPQHF. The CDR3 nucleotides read TGTGCCAGCAGTGGACAGACGTTTAGCAATCAGCCCCAGCATTTT. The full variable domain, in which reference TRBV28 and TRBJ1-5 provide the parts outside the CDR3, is DVKVTQSSRYLVKRTGEKVFLECVQDMDHENMFWYRQDPGLGLRLIYFSYDVKMKEKGDIPEGYSVSREKKERFSLILESASTNQTSMYLCASSGQTFSNQPQHFGDGTRLSIL.

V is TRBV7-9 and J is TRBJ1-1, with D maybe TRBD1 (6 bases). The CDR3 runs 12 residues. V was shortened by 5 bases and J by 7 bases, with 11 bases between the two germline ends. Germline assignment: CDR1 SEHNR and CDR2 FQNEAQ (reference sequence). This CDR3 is CASSPTGFEAFF. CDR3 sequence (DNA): TGTGCCAGCAGCCCAACAGGGTTTGAAGCTTTCTTT.

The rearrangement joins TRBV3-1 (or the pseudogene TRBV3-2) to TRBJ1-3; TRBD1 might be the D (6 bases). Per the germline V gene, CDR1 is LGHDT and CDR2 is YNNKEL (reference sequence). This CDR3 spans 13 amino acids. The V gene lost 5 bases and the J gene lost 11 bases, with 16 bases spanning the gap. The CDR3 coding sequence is TGTGCCAGCAGCTTGGACAGTTCGACGGCCATATATTTT. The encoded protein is CASSLDSSTAIYF.

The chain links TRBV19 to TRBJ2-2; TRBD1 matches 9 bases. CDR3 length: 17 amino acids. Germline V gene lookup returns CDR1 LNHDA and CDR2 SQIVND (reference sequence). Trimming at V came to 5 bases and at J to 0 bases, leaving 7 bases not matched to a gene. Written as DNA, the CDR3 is TGTGCCAGTAGTCAGACAGGGGGAGCTGCGAACACCGGGGAGCTGTTTTTT. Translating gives CASSQTGGAANTGELFF.

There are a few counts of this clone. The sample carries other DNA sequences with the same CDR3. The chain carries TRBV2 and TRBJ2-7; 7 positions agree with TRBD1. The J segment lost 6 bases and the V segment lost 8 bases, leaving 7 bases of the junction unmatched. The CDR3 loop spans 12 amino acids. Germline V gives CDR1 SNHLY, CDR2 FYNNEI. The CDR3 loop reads CASRQGLGEQYF. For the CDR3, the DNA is TGTGCCAGCCGACAGGGCTTAGGCGAGCAGTACTTC.

CDR3 in DNA: TGCGCCAGCAGCATGGAGGGGGCTAATGGAAACACCATATATTTT. Residues: CASSMEGANGNTIYF. This chain joins TRBV5-1 and TRBJ1-3; 7 bases fit TRBD1. This CDR3 contains 15 residues. V lost 4 bases and J lost 3; bases outside the gene matches: 7. In germline, CDR1 is SGHRS, CDR2 YFSETQ.

The CDR3 DNA reads TGTGCCAGCAGCCTTAGCTCTGGGGCCAACGTCCTGACTTTC. Translated, it gives CASSLSSGANVLTF. J is TRBJ2-6 and V is TRBV2; D is unclear. The germline V and J ends were trimmed by 6 bases and 0 bases, with 6 bases remaining between them. In germline, CDR1 is SNHLY, CDR2 FYNNEI. The CDR3 loop spans 14 amino acids.

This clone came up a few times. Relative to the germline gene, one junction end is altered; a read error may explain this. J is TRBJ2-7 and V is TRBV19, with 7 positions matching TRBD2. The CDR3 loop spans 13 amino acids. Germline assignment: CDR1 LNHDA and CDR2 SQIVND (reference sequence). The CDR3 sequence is CASRDPGGGSQGF. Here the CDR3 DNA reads TGTGCCAGTCGAGATCCCGGGGGAGGGTCGCAGGGCTTC.

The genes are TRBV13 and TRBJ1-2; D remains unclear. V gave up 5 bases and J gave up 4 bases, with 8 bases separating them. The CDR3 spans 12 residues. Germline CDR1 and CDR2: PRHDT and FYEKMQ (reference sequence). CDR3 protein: CASSILGYGYTF. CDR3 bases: TGTGCCAGCAGCATTCTCGGCTATGGCTACACCTTC.

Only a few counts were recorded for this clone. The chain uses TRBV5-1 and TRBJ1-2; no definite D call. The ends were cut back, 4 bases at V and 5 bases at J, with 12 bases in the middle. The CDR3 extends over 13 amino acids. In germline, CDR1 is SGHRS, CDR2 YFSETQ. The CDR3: CASSIGGGYGYTF. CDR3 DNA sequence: TGCGCCAGCAGCATCGGCGGAGGGTATGGCTACACCTTC.

The CDR3 DNA is TGCAGTGCTAGTCAATCACGGGGAGGGCCCCCAAATCAGCCCCAGCATTTT. It specifies CSASQSRGGPPNQPQHF. The gene calls are TRBV20-1 and TRBJ1-5; D is unresolved. Trimming pared 3 bases from V and 4 bases from J, leaving 22 bases between. The CDR3 contains 17 residues. Germline assignment: CDR1 DFQATT and CDR2 SNEGSKA (reference sequence).

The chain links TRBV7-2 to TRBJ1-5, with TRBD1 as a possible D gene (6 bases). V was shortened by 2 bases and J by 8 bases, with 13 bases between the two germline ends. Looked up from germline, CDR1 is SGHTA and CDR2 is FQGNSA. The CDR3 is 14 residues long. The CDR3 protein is CASSLIAGAEPQHF. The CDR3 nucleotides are TGTGCCAGCAGCTTAATCGCAGGGGCAGAGCCCCAGCATTTT. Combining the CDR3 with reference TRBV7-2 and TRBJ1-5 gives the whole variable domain GAGVSQSPSNKVTEKGKDVELRCDPISGHTALYWYRQSLGQGLEFLIYFQGNSAPDKSGLPSDRFSAERTGGSVSTLTIQRTQQEDSAVYLCASSLIAGAEPQHFGDGTRLSIL.

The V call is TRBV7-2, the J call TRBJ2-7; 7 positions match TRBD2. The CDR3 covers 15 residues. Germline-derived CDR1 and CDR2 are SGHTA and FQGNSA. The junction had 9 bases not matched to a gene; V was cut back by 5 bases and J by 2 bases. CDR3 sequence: CASSHYSGDPYEQYF. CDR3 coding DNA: TGTGCCAGCAGCCATTACAGCGGGGACCCCTACGAGCAGTACTTC.

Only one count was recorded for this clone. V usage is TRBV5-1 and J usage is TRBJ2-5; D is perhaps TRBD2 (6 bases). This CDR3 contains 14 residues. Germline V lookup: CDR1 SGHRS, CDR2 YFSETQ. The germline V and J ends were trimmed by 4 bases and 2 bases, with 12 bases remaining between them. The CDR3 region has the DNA TGCGCCAGCAGCGGGGGACTGCTACAAGAGACCCAGTACTTC. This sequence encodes CASSGGLLQETQYF.

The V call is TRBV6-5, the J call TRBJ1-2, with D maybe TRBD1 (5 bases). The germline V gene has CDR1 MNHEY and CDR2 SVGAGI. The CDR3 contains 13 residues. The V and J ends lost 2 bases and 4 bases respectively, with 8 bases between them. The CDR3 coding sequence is TGTGCCAGCAGTTACCTGGGGGGCTATGGCTACACCTTC. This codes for CASSYLGGYGYTF.

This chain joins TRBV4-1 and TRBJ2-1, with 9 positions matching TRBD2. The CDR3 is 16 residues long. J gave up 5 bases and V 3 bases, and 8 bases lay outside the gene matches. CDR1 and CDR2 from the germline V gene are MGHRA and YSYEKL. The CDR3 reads CASSHAGGLAHNEQFF. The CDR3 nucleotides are TGCGCCAGCAGCCACGCGGGGGGGCTGGCACACAATGAGCAGTTCTTC.

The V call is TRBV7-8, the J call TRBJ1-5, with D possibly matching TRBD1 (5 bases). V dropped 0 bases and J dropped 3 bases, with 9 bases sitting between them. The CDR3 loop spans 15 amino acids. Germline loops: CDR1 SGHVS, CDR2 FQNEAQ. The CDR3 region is CASSLAKQVNQPQHF. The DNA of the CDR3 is TGTGCCAGCAGCTTAGCGAAACAGGTCAATCAGCCCCAGCATTTT.

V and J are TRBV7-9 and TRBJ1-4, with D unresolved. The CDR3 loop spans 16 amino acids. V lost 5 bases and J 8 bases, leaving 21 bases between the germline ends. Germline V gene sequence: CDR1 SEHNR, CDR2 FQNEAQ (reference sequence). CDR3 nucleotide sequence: TGTGCCAGCAGCACGGTCGTCGGGGAGCAAAGAGAAAAACTGTTTTTT. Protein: CASSTVVGEQREKLFF. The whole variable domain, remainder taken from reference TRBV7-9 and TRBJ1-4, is DTGVSQNPRHKITKRGQNVTFRCDPISEHNRLYWYRQTLGQGPEFLTYFQNEAQLEKSRLLSDRFSAERPKGSFSTLEIQRTEQGDSAMYLCASSTVVGEQREKLFFGSGTQLSVL.

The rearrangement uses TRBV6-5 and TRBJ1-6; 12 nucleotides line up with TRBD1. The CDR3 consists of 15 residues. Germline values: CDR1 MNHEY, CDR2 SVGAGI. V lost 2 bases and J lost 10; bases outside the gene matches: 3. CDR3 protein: CASSYGTGGESPLHF. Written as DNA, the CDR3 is TGTGCCAGCAGTTACGGGACAGGGGGCGAGTCACCCCTCCACTTT.